A selection of T cell receptor beta chains follows, all from one sample in a study of STAT3 mutations in large granular lymphocyte leukemia. Some clones are missing from TCRdb's copy, which holds only in-frame ones; the method was immunoSEQ multiplex PCR. The sample lists approximately 3,300 clones; around 40% were seen once. The specimen was peripheral blood mononuclear cells. All receptors derive from a man between 50 and 59 years old with T-cell large granular lymphocyte leukemia. Some clones in this sample may be carry-over from other donors' samples. Each CDR3 is given with its conserved first and last residue. A D gene is named only where the DNA matches it firmly. Clone size is not always given. Where it is, it says once, few, many or a class for expanded clones.

clone_size cdr3_length j_call v_call d_call cdr3_nt cdr3_aa
. 15 TRBJ2-7 TRBV10-2 . TGCGCCAGCAGTGAAGAGGCGTGGGACTCCTACGAGCAGTACTTC CASSEEAWDSYEQYF
few 13 TRBJ2-7 TRBV18 . TGTGCCAGCTCACCCGAACTCACCTACGAGCAGTACTTC CASSPELTYEQYF
few 14 TRBJ2-3 TRBV4-1 . TGCGCCAGCAGCCATTGGGGGGGCACAGATACGCAGTATTTT CASSHWGGTDTQYF
once 13 TRBJ1-1 TRBV29-1 TRBD1 TGCAGCGTTGAAAGAGGGGGCGGCACTGAAGCTTTCTTT CSVERGGGTEAFF
. 15 TRBJ2-7 TRBV5-1 . TGCGCCAGCAGCTCACACCAGACAGATTCCTACGAGCAGTACTTC CASSSHQTDSYEQYF
medium-sized 13 TRBJ1-2 TRBV18 . TGTGCCAGCTCACCTGACACGGTTTATGGCTACACCTTC CASSPDTVYGYTF
. 15 TRBJ2-3 TRBV5-8 . TGTGCCAGCAGCCAGGAAAGGGGTTATGGAGATACGCAGTATTTT CASSQERGYGDTQYF
. 12 TRBJ2-1 TRBV19 TRBD2 TGTGCCGTACCGGGACTAAGGTCTGAGCAGTTCTTC CAVPGLRSEQFF
. 15 TRBJ2-1 TRBV13 TRBD2 TGTGCCAGCAGCCAGGGACTAGCGGGGGGGAATGAGCAGTTCTTC CASSQGLAGGNEQFF
medium-sized 13 TRBJ2-2 TRBV27 . TGTGCCAGCAGTTCTCACAGCTCCGGGGAGCTGTTTTTT CASSSHSSGELFF
few 15 TRBJ2-7 TRBV5-1 . TGCGCCAGCAGAACCGGGACGTTAACCTCCTACGAGCAGTACTTC CASRTGTLTSYEQYF
few 14 TRBJ2-5 TRBV18 TRBD1 TGTGCCAGCTCTCTTGGACAGGGGGATGAGACCCAGTACTTC CASSLGQGDETQYF
once 13 TRBJ1-1 TRBV7-9 . TGTGCCAGCAGCTCCAGGGTAGGCACTGAAGCTTTCTTT CASSSRVGTEAFF
. 16 TRBJ2-7 TRBV4-3 TRBD1 TGCGCCAGCAGCCAAGCCCTACAGGGGTCCCTCTACGAGCAGTACTTC CASSQALQGSLYEQYF
few 12 TRBJ1-2 TRBV9 . TGTGCCAGCAGGGCTGGGGGAAATGGCTACACCTTC CASRAGGNGYTF
few 15 TRBJ2-7 TRBV5-1 TRBD1 TGCGCCAGCAGCGGGTGGGGACAGAGGTCCTACGAGCAGTACTTC CASSGWGQRSYEQYF
. 16 TRBJ1-2 TRBV10-3 . TGTGCCATCAGTGGCTGGACAGCCTATCGGGGCTATGGCTACACCTTC CAISGWTAYRGYGYTF
few 16 TRBJ2-7 TRBV5-1 TRBD2 TGCGCCAGCAGCTTGGCGCTAGCGGGAGGGCCGTACGAGCAGTACTTC CASSLALAGGPYEQYF
. 16 TRBJ2-6 TRBV18 . TGTGCCAGCTCCCCGACAACAGTCTCTGGGGCCAACGTCCTGACTTTC CASSPTTVSGANVLTF
. 15 TRBJ2-3 TRBV5-1 TRBD2 TGCGCCAGCAGCTTAGCGGGAGTCGTTTCAGATACGCAGTATTTT CASSLAGVVSDTQYF
few 13 TRBJ1-2 TRBV5-1 . TGCGCCAGCAGCTCTGATCCAAGGGGAGGCTACACCTTC CASSSDPRGGYTF
few 14 TRBJ1-1 TRBV7-9 . TGTGCCAGCAGCACACAGGGTAACGGCGCTGAAGCTTTCTTT CASSTQGNGAEAFF
. 13 TRBJ2-7 TRBV4-3 . TGCGCCAGCAGCCAAGAAAACAAGTACGAGCAGTACTTC CASSQENKYEQYF
. 12 TRBJ2-7 TRBV7-2 TRBD1 TGTGCCAGCAGCTACACAGGGGACGAGCAGTACTTC CASSYTGDEQYF
. 15 TRBJ2-1 TRBV7-9 . TGTGCCAGCAGCCGGTACCCTGGGTACGAGGGTGAGCAGTTCTTC CASSRYPGYEGEQFF
. 13 TRBJ1-5 TRBV6-5 . TGTGCCAGCAGTTACTACACGAATCAGCCCCAGCATTTT CASSYYTNQPQHF
hyperexpanded 15 TRBJ2-1 TRBV9 . TGTGCCAGCAGCTATGCGGGACTCCTTCACAATGAGCAGTTCTTC CASSYAGLLHNEQFF
few 13 TRBJ2-1 TRBV2 . TGTGCCAGCAGTGAAAGGGAGTACAATGAGCAGTTCTTC CASSEREYNEQFF
. 14 TRBJ2-7 TRBV6-6 . TGTGCCAGCAGCCGAGGGGGGGAGAGGTACGAGCAGTACTTC CASSRGGERYEQYF
. 13 TRBJ1-1 TRBV11-2 . TGTGCCAGCAGCTCTGAGATGAACACTGAAGCTTTCTTT CASSSEMNTEAFF
. 13 TRBJ1-1 TRBV9 TRBD1 TGTGCCAGCAGCCGGACAGGGTTCGCTGAAGCTTTCTTT CASSRTGFAEAFF
few 11 TRBJ2-7 TRBV29-1 TRBD2 TGCAGCGCGTACGGCGGGGGCGAGCAGTACTTC CSAYGGGEQYF
. 13 TRBJ1-2 TRBV7-9 . TGTGCCAGCAGCTTAGAAGGGGGCTATGGCTACACCTTC CASSLEGGYGYTF
few 17 TRBJ2-1 TRBV4-2 TRBD2 TGTGCCAGCAGCCAAGGGGGACTAGCGGGAATCTACAATGAGCAGTTCTTC CASSQGGLAGIYNEQFF
. 14 TRBJ1-1 TRBV7-9 . TGTGCCAGCAGCTTAGTGCAGGGTGGGACTGAAGCTTTCTTT CASSLVQGGTEAFF
few 13 TRBJ1-2 TRBV7-3 . TGTGCCAGCAGCTTAAGGGGTGGAGATGGCTACACCTTC CASSLRGGDGYTF
once 13 TRBJ1-1 TRBV7-9 . TGTGCCAGCAGCATACAGGAGACCACTGAAGCTTTCTTT CASSIQETTEAFF
once 15 TRBJ2-5 TRBV5-1 TRBD2 TGCGCCAGCAGCTTGCTAGCGGGGCGACAAGAGACCCAGTACTTC CASSLLAGRQETQYF
few 13 TRBJ1-2 TRBV12-5 TRBD1 TGTGCTAGTGGTTTTACAGGGGGCTCTGGCTACACCTTC CASGFTGGSGYTF
. 15 TRBJ1-2 TRBV7-9 TRBD1 TGTGCCAGCAGCCCCGGACAGGGCGGTAACTATGGCTACACCTTC CASSPGQGGNYGYTF
. 13 TRBJ1-5 TRBV7-9 . TGTGCCAGCAGCCGACAGCCTCATCAGCCCCAGCATTTT CASSRQPHQPQHF
. 15 TRBJ1-5 TRBV15 . TGTGCCACCAGCAGAGACAGGATGGGGATTCAGCCCCAGCATTTT CATSRDRMGIQPQHF
few 14 TRBJ2-3 TRBV7-3 TRBD2 TGTGCCAGCAGCCCGCGACTAGCCACAGATACGCAGTATTTT CASSPRLATDTQYF
. 14 TRBJ2-7 TRBV4-3 . TGCGCCAGCAGCCCGACACCGAGCTCCTACGAGCAGTACTTC CASSPTPSSYEQYF
few 14 TRBJ1-4 TRBV5-1 . TGCGCCAGCAGCTTCTCAGGGCTTAATGAAAAACTGTTTTTT CASSFSGLNEKLFF
large 16 TRBJ2-7 TRBV29-1 . TGCAGCGTTGTCTCCACTAACGGCCAGGAGATTTACGAGCAGTACTTC CSVVSTNGQEIYEQYF
. 15 TRBJ1-2 TRBV7-9 . TGTGCCAGCATTGGACCGGATACCTCTAACTATGGCTACACCTTC CASIGPDTSNYGYTF
few 14 TRBJ2-1 TRBV9 TRBD2 TGTGCCAGCAGCGTAACCGGGACTAGCAATGAGCAGTTCTTC CASSVTGTSNEQFF
few 14 TRBJ1-1 TRBV7-9 . TGTGCCAGCAGCTTTCCGGGGCGGAATACTGAAGCTTTCTTT CASSFPGRNTEAFF
few 12 TRBJ1-2 TRBV9 . TGTGCCAGCAGCGTGAGCCTGGGAGGCTACACCTTC CASSVSLGGYTF
. 15 TRBJ2-3 TRBV29-1 . TGCAGCGTTGAAGGTTGGACAGTTAAGGACGATACGCAGTATTTT CSVEGWTVKDDTQYF
. 13 TRBJ1-3 TRBV5-1 . TGCGCCAGCAGTTCCAACTCTGGAAACACCATATATTTT CASSSNSGNTIYF
. 13 TRBJ1-1 TRBV18 TRBD1 TGTGCCAGCTCATCAGACAGGGGAGGAGGGGCTTTCTTT CASSSDRGGGAFF